This T cell receptor (beta chain) came from a study of CD8 T cells in ankylosing spondylitis. Study outcomes and limitations: Typical of ankylosing spondylitis blood, it appeared, was a TCR beta motif of eight highly homologous variants. A CD8+ phenotype characterized the disease-linked clones, which were relatively rare in peripheral blood. There was reportedly significant enrichment of clones that were disease-linked in matched ankylosing spondylitis synovial fluid.

With molecular barcodes, quantitative 5'-RACE was used to make the TCR beta libraries. TCRdb re-called the 5' RACE reads through MiXCR, storing one row per CDR3 protein. The table has more than 600,000 distinct CDR3 sequences, 15% to 20% seen once. Only a few counts were recorded for this clonotype. Its cognate antigen is unknown. Trimming took 2 bases from V and 2 from J, leaving 8 bases between them. Germline V lookup: CDR1 MNHEY, CDR2 SMNVEV (reference sequence). The CDR3 has 14 residues. The sample taken for sequencing was blood, either unsorted or a sorted T cell fraction (not recorded which). The TCR comes from a male donor with ankylosing spondylitis. This chain uses TRBV27 with TRBJ2-3; D is ambiguous. The CDR3: CASSLNRDTDTQYF. CDR3 sequence (DNA): TGTGCCAGCAGTTTAAATAGGGACACAGATACGCAGTATTTT.